The next 10 T cell receptor beta chains were all read from a single sample in a study of T and B cells in COVID-19 patients. TRB rearrangements were amplified by multiplex PCR with BIOMED2 TRB-A/B primers. One entry per CDR3 protein results from TCRdb running MiXCR on the multiplex PCR reads. The table includes 15,000 or so distinct CDR3 sequences, under 30% detected once. Blood genomic DNA input for TRB amplification was about 240-500 ng. What was sequenced was blood. These receptors were taken from a human donor who had recovered from COVID-19.

The rearrangement joins TRBV7-9 to TRBJ2-1; D may match TRBD1 or TRBD2 (6 bases each). Deletions cut 4 bases from V and 7 bases from J, with 20 bases between. Germline-derived CDR1 and CDR2 are SEHNR and FQNEAQ (reference sequence). The CDR3 has 16 amino acids. CDR3 DNA sequence: TGTGCCAGCAGCTCAAGGGTGGGGGGCCTAGGGAATGAGCAGTTCTTC. Protein: CASSSRVGGLGNEQFF.

The chain couples TRBV10-2 to TRBJ1-4; 9 bases match TRBD1. The junction had 6 bases not matched to a gene; V was cut back by 2 bases and J by 8 bases. Per germline, CDR1 WSHSY and CDR2 SAAADI. The CDR3 length is 15 residues. In DNA, the CDR3 is TGCGCCAGCAGTGAGAGGACAGGGGTCGGGGAAAAACTGTTTTTT. It codes for CASSERTGVGEKLFF.

This chain links TRBV6-2 or TRBV6-3 with TRBJ1-6, with a weak D call TRBD1 (5 bases). This CDR3 is 15 amino acids long. CDR1 is MNHEY and CDR2 is SVGEGT in the germline V gene. Trimming left V 5 bases short and J 0 bases short, with 8 bases between. CDR3 sequence reads: CASSDRGSYNSPLHF. As DNA, the CDR3 is TGTGCCAGCAGTGATAGGGGCTCCTATAATTCACCCCTCCACTTT.

In this sample, this clonotype turned up many times. The CDR3 region is CASRRRALETQYF. Here the CDR3 DNA reads TGTGCCAGCAGAAGACGGGCACTGGAGACCCAGTACTTC. The rearrangement links TRBV6-5 to TRBJ2-5; D is unclear. V lost 6 bases and J 5 bases, leaving 13 bases between the germline ends. The CDR3 covers 13 residues. Germline values: CDR1 MNHEY, CDR2 SVGAGI.

On this clonotype: Germline is not matched at one junction end, which may reflect a read error. The chain couples TRBV6-5 to TRBJ2-1, with D uncertain. This CDR3 spans 13 amino acids. CDR1 and CDR2 (germline): MNHEY, SVGAGI. CDR3 bases: TGTGCCGGCAGTTACTCGAGCCCCAATGAGCAGTTCTTC. Amino acids: CAGSYSSPNEQFF.

The chain couples TRBV20-1 to TRBJ2-2, with TRBD1 identical over 7 bases. The V gene end was trimmed by 4 bases and the J gene end by 6 bases; junction bases not matched to a gene: 11. Germline CDR1 is DFQATT and CDR2 is SNEGSKA (reference sequence). The CDR3 is made up of 15 amino acids. In DNA, the CDR3 is TGCAGTGCTATTCCGACAGGGACGGTCGCCGGGGAGCTGTTTTTT. This encodes CSAIPTGTVAGELFF.

The rearrangement links TRBV15 to TRBJ1-3; 8 bases fit TRBD1. V dropped 5 bases and J dropped 2; count of bases not matched to a gene: 2. The length of the CDR3 is 14 residues. Germline assignment: CDR1 LNHNV and CDR2 YYDKDF (reference sequence). CDR3 in amino acids: CATSGRGPGNTIYF. The DNA for the CDR3 is TGTGCCACCAGCGGCAGGGGGCCTGGAAACACCATATATTTT. Full variable domain (remainder filled in from reference TRBV15 and TRBJ1-3): DAMVIQNPRYQVTQFGKPVTLSCSQTLNHNVMYWYQQKSSQAPKLLFHYYDKDFNNEADTPDNFQSRRPNTSFCFLDIRSPGLGDTAMYLCATSGRGPGNTIYFGEGSWLTVV.

The chain has TRBV12-3 or TRBV12-4 and TRBJ2-3; 15 nucleotides line up with TRBD2. Germline trimming cut 5 bases from V and 4 bases from J; bases unmatched to any gene: 4. The CDR3 runs 16 residues. The chain's CDR3 is CASSMGLAGGADTQYF. The CDR3 DNA follows: TGTGCCAGCAGTATGGGACTAGCGGGGGGCGCAGATACGCAGTATTTT.

This clonotype was seen many times. This chain joins TRBV6-2 or TRBV6-3 and TRBJ2-3; 9 nucleotides line up with TRBD2. This CDR3 region has 16 residues. V lost 2 bases and J lost 0; bases outside the gene matches: 3. Germline V gene sequence: CDR1 MNHEY, CDR2 SVGEGT. CDR3 residues: CASSYEAGGSTDTQYF. CDR3 nucleotide sequence: TGTGCCAGCAGTTACGAAGCGGGGGGAAGCACAGATACGCAGTATTTT.

The rearrangement joins TRBV12-3 or TRBV12-4 to TRBJ1-2; D is unclear. V was trimmed by 5 bases and J by 4 bases, leaving 23 bases between them. The CDR3 is 17 amino acids. For the CDR3, the DNA is TGTGCCAGCAGTCCAAGCAGTTCCTCGACGGGATTCTATGGCTACACCTTC. It translates to CASSPSSSSTGFYGYTF.